This entry lists 5 T cell receptor beta chains sequenced from one sample in a study of T-cell reconstitution after alpha-beta-depleted transplantation in children. This sample's TCRbeta library carried unique molecular identifier barcodes. Each CDR3 protein is one row after TCRdb ran MiXCR on the PCR reads. The sample consists of 610,000 or so distinct CDR3 sequences, roughly a quarter of them appearing once. Sequenced here: PBMCs, sampled before TCRalphabeta/CD19-depleted stem cell transplant. These receptors all come from a boy less than two years old with Wiskott-Aldrich syndrome, due to receive a stem cell transplant.

The chain couples TRBV29-1 to TRBJ2-2; 9 nucleotides agree with TRBD1. This CDR3 comprises 14 residues. After removal of 6 bases from V and 5 bases from J, the junction contained 7 bases not matched to a gene. Germline CDR1 is SQVTM and CDR2 is ANQGSEA. CDR3 residues: CSVAGTGRTGELFF. The CDR3 DNA is TGCAGCGTCGCTGGGACAGGGAGGACCGGGGAGCTGTTTTTT.

This chain connects TRBV27 to TRBJ2-1; perhaps TRBD2 as D (6 bases). Germline V gene lookup returns CDR1 MNHEY and CDR2 SMNVEV (reference sequence). V was clipped by 8 bases and J by 9 bases, with 20 bases between them. The CDR3 is made up of 14 amino acids. The CDR3 is CASRGGRAFGEQFF. In DNA, the CDR3 is TGTGCCAGCCGCGGAGGGCGGGCCTTCGGTGAGCAGTTCTTC.

This chain links TRBV5-1 with TRBJ1-1; TRBD1 is a possible D gene (5 bases). Trimming removed 0 bases at V and 6 bases at J, with 9 bases between. Germline CDR1 and CDR2: SGHRS and YFSETQ. There are 13 residues in the CDR3. The CDR3 DNA follows: TGCGCCAGCAGCTTGGAGGGGTCGGCTGAAGCTTTCTTT. Amino acid sequence: CASSLEGSAEAFF.

The V call is TRBV15, the J call TRBJ2-3, with 8 bases that match TRBD2. The CDR3 runs to 16 residues. The V and J ends lost 0 bases and 3 bases, in that order; junction bases with no gene match: 5. From germline, CDR1 is LNHNV and CDR2 YYDKDF (reference sequence). The CDR3 sequence: CATSRDYSGRTDTQYF. For the CDR3, the DNA is TGTGCCACCAGCAGAGATTACAGCGGGAGAACAGATACGCAGTATTTT.

This clonotype has just a few counts. The chain couples TRBV19 to TRBJ1-2; D possibly corresponds to TRBD1 (6 bases). V lost 9 bases and J 5 bases, leaving 19 bases between the germline ends. CDR3 length equals 14 residues. Germline CDR1 LNHDA, CDR2 SQIVND (reference sequence). CDR3: CASQAAGVYYGYTF. The CDR3 DNA follows: TGTGCCAGCCAGGCGGCAGGGGTCTATTATGGCTACACCTTC. The variable domain in full, with the rest retrieved from reference TRBV19 and TRBJ1-2, is DGGITQSPKYLFRKEGQNVTLSCEQNLNHDAMYWYRQDPGQGLRLIYYSQIVNDFQKGDIAEGYSVSREKKESFPLTVTSAQKNPTAFYLCASQAAGVYYGYTFGSGTRLTVV.